Listed below are T cell receptor beta chains from one sample, sequenced in a study of cytomegalovirus exposure and HLA in healthy donors. The protocol was immunoSEQ multiplex PCR, while the TCRdb copy is restricted to in-frame clones and leaves out a portion. The table records around 130,000 clones, about four fifths of them present only once. Sequencing input: PBMCs. Receptors were obtained from a woman aged 40 to 50 in good health and CMV-seronegative. The CDR3 runs from the conserved cysteine through the conserved F or W. A D gene is named only where the DNA matches it firmly. Size is omitted from some rows. Given values are once, few, many or a class for expanded clones.

17,TRBV5-1,.,.,TRBJ2-1,TGCGCCAGCAGCTTTCGAATCGCGAGGGCCCGGGGAAATGAGCAGTTCTTC,CASSFRIARARGNEQFF
16,TRBV28,.,TRBD2,TRBJ2-2,TGTGCCAGCAGCTTACATGCGGGAGGGCCTGGCGGGGAGCTGTTTTTT,CASSLHAGGPGGELFF
16,TRBV5-6,few,.,TRBJ1-4,TGTGCCAGCAGCTTGGGTGTGGGGGCGGCAAATGAAAAACTGTTTTTT,CASSLGVGAANEKLFF
11,TRBV29-1,.,.,TRBJ2-1,TGCAGCATCCTAGCCAGGTCAAAGCAGTTCTTC,CSILARSKQFF
15,TRBV4-1,.,TRBD2,TRBJ2-7,TGCGCCAGCAGCCAGGGGGAGGGGAAGTACTACGAGCAGTACTTC,CASSQGEGKYYEQYF
15,TRBV28,.,TRBD1,TRBJ2-1,TGTGCCAGCAGTCCCCGGGACAGGGCCTACAATGAGCAGTTCTTC,CASSPRDRAYNEQFF
15,TRBV10-3,.,.,TRBJ2-2,TGTGCCATCAGTGAGCGGGAATCGAACACCGGGGAGCTGTTTTTT,CAISERESNTGELFF
13,TRBV5-6,.,TRBD1,TRBJ1-2,TGTGCCAGCAGCCCAGGGACAGAAAATGGCTACACCTTC,CASSPGTENGYTF
16,TRBV6-6,.,TRBD2,TRBJ2-1,TGTGCCAGCCGATTTAGACTAGCGGGAGGTGGGAATGAGCAGTTCTTC,CASRFRLAGGGNEQFF
15,TRBV6-5,.,.,TRBJ2-5,TGTGCCAGCAGTTACTCGTCAGGGTACCAAGAGACCCAGTACTTC,CASSYSSGYQETQYF
15,TRBV5-1,.,TRBD2,TRBJ2-2,TGCGCCAGCAGCTGGAGTAGCGGGGACACCGGGGAGCTGTTTTTT,CASSWSSGDTGELFF
16,TRBV9,.,TRBD2,TRBJ2-3,TGTGCCAGCAGCCCATTGGGGGGGGGTAGCACAGATACGCAGTATTTT,CASSPLGGGSTDTQYF
14,TRBV28,.,.,TRBJ1-5,TGTGCCAGCAGTTTATCCCCGGGGGGGAAACCCCAGCATTTT,CASSLSPGGKPQHF
12,TRBV5-1,few,.,TRBJ1-1,TGCGCCACTATGGACAGGAACACTGAAGCTTTCTTT,CATMDRNTEAFF
14,TRBV11-2,once,.,TRBJ2-5,TGTGCCAGCACCGGAGCATCCCCCTCGGCGGCCCAGTACTTC,CASTGASPSAAQYF
16,TRBV6-5,.,TRBD2,TRBJ2-7,TGTGCCAGCAGTTATAACGAGGCGGGAGGTCTCTACGAGCAGTACTTC,CASSYNEAGGLYEQYF
14,TRBV7-7,.,.,TRBJ2-2,TGTGCTAGTGGATCGGCCGGGGGCACCGGGGAGCTGTTTTTT,CASGSAGGTGELFF
19,TRBV4-1,.,TRBD2,TRBJ2-1,TGCGCCAGCAGCCAAGATCGGGGTAGCGGGGGGGTAACCTACAATGAGCAGTTCTTC,CASSQDRGSGGVTYNEQFF
15,TRBV19,.,.,TRBJ2-7,TGTGCCAGTAGTATTGGTCCAGGGATGAAAAACGAGCAGTACTTC,CASSIGPGMKNEQYF
15,TRBV7-3,.,.,TRBJ2-7,TGTGCCAGCAGCCCCACGGGGGGCAAGGTCTACGAGCAGTACTTC,CASSPTGGKVYEQYF
17,TRBV4-3,few,.,TRBJ1-3,TGCGCCAGCAGCCAAGGGTCCAGGATGAGCTCTGGAAACACCATATATTTT,CASSQGSRMSSGNTIYF
18,TRBV7-2,.,TRBD2,TRBJ2-1,TGTGCCAGCAGCTTAGCACCCCCGCTAGCGGGAGGGGACAATGAGCAGTTCTTC,CASSLAPPLAGGDNEQFF
13,TRBV19,.,.,TRBJ2-3,TGTGCCAGCTCGGTCGGAGCCACAGATACGCAGTATTTT,CASSVGATDTQYF
13,TRBV4-3,.,.,TRBJ2-7,TGCGCCAGCAGCCCTGGACTTGGGGTCGAGCAGTACTTC,CASSPGLGVEQYF
18,TRBV7-2,.,TRBD1,TRBJ1-6,TGTGCCAGCAGCTTCGCTCCGGGACAGGGGGCGGGGGGCTCACCCCTCCACTTT,CASSFAPGQGAGGSPLHF
16,TRBV9,once,TRBD2,TRBJ2-7,TGTGCCAGCAGCGTTAGCCATCCACCGCTCGGGGGGGAGCAGTACTTC,CASSVSHPPLGGEQYF
14,TRBV6-5,many,TRBD1,TRBJ1-5,TGTGCCAGCAGATCCGGGACAGATATTCAGCCCCAGCATTTT,CASRSGTDIQPQHF
16,TRBV2,.,TRBD1,TRBJ2-5,TGTGCCAGCAAGGGTTTCTGGCAGGGGGACGTGGAGACCCAGTACTTC,CASKGFWQGDVETQYF
16,TRBV19,.,TRBD2,TRBJ2-1,TGTGCCAGTAGACGGTCTAGCGGGGGGGATTACAATGAGCAGTTCTTC,CASRRSSGGDYNEQFF
15,TRBV6-1,once,TRBD2,TRBJ2-3,TGTGCCAGCAGTTCCTACGACGGGGGGGGCAATACGCAGTATTTT,CASSSYDGGGNTQYF
16,TRBV5-1,.,TRBD1,TRBJ2-7,TGCGCCAGCAGCTCTACTTTAGGACAGGGGGCGACCGAGCAGTACTTC,CASSSTLGQGATEQYF
15,TRBV5-4,.,TRBD2,TRBJ2-2,TGTGCCAGCAGCTGGACTAGCGGGGTGGCCGGGGAGCTGTTTTTT,CASSWTSGVAGELFF
17,TRBV27,.,TRBD2,TRBJ2-1,TGTGCCACCGAACCCAGGGGAGCGGGAGGGTTATACAATGAGCAGTTCTTC,CATEPRGAGGLYNEQFF